Sequencing of this TCR beta chain was carried out in a study of breast tumors, draining lymph nodes, adjacent tissues. This CDR3 region has 16 residues. Germline values: CDR1 LNHDA, CDR2 SQIVND (reference sequence). J lost 1 base, V lost 4 bases, and 7 bases had no gene match. From the multiplex PCR reads, TCRdb called clonotypes with MiXCR, one entry per CDR3 protein. The sample consists of some 49,000 distinct CDR3 sequences, under 25% of them appearing once. This clonotype was seen ten or more times. Antigen: not known. Findings and caveats of the study: Luminal-like breast cancer showed significantly higher tumor–nontumor repertoire similarity than basal-like. Tumor TCR diversity was below lymph nodes but above nontumor tissue.

The receptor was isolated from a female donor with breast cancer. Some clones in this sample may be carry-over from other donors' samples. The sample comprised breast tumor tissue. The chain combines TRBV19 with TRBJ2-7, with 10 bases fitting TRBD2. In DNA form, the CDR3 reads TGTGCCAGTAGTACCACCCTAGCGGGGGTATCCTACGAGCAGTACTTC. Translated: CASSTTLAGVSYEQYF.